The TCR beta chain under discussion was sequenced for a study of T cells in tuberculosis. Across the whole study: Sequenced TCRs come from CD1B-GMM tetramer-binding T cells. In South Africa, adults with active tuberculosis were compared with IGRA-negative and latently infected IGRA-positive adolescents.

The V gene end was trimmed by 4 bases and the J gene end by 4 bases; junction bases not matched to a gene: 14. CDR1 is SQVTM, CDR2 ANQGSEA, per germline. The CDR3 is made up of 16 amino acids. Sequenced by immunoSEQ multiplex PCR; TCRdb stores in-frame clones only, minus some. The sample lists about 36,000 clones; over 90% were seen once. The rearrangement joins TRBV29-1 to TRBJ2-3; 7 nucleotides line up with TRBD1. This receptor was obtained from a donor between 5 and 29 years old with latent tuberculosis or without tuberculosis infection. The specimen sequenced was PBMCs. The CDR3 sequence is CSVGLPGRGRADTQYF. Here the CDR3 DNA reads TGCAGCGTTGGCCTACCGGGAAGGGGGCGCGCAGATACGCAGTATTTT.